This passage covers 15 T cell receptor beta chains from one sample sequenced in a study of T cells after yellow fever vaccination. TCRdb independently ran MiXCR on the 5' RACE reads; one entry per CDR3 protein. The repertoire has more than 25,000 distinct CDR3 sequences, 6.3% of them found once; the top ten carry 20% to 25%. The material was PBMCs, either bulk or a sorted T-cell subset (CD4+, CD8+, memory, or dextramer-sorted; not recorded which), obtained on the day of the yellow fever booster vaccination. These receptors originate from a man between 25 and 39 years old who received the YFV17D yellow fever vaccine.

There are many counts of this clonotype. The chain combines TRBV20-1 with TRBJ2-1; 10 bases map to TRBD2. This CDR3 is 14 amino acids long. V lost 6 bases, J lost 5 bases, and 7 bases stayed unmatched. From germline, CDR1 is DFQATT and CDR2 SNEGSKA (reference sequence). CDR3 region: CSAIRLAGNNEQFF. Here the CDR3 DNA reads TGCAGTGCCATACGACTAGCGGGTAACAATGAGCAGTTCTTC.

In its sample, this clonotype was seen once. One end of the junction is discordant with germline, which a read error may explain. This sequence joins TRBV7-2 and TRBJ1-1; D gene ambiguous. The germline V gene has CDR1 SGHTA and CDR2 FQGNSA. The length of the CDR3 is 13 residues. The CDR3 sequence is CASSLRDGTQAFF. CDR3 bases: TGTGCCAGCAGCTTGCGAGATGGCACTCAAGCTTTCTTT. The full variable domain, completed using reference TRBV7-2 and TRBJ1-1, is GAGVSQSPSNKVTEKGKDVELRCDPISGHTALYWYRQSLGQGLEFLIYFQGNSAPDKSGLPSDRFSAERTGGSVSTLTIQRTQQEDSAVYLCASSLRDGTQAFFGQGTRLTVV.

The V gene is TRBV6-1, the J gene TRBJ2-2; 9 nucleotides match TRBD2. Germline-derived CDR1 and CDR2 are MNHNS and SASEGT. V lost 9 bases to trimming and J lost 6 bases; unmatched junction nucleotides: 14. The CDR3 is 16 residues long. The CDR3, as DNA: TGTGCCAGTTATCGAGTTAGCGGGAGAATGGCCGGGGAGCTGTTTTTT. This gives the protein CASYRVSGRMAGELFF.

This clonotype was seen a handful of times. The V call is TRBV20-1, the J call TRBJ2-1; D uncertain. This CDR3 is 16 amino acids long. V lost 0 bases and J 3 bases, leaving 15 bases between the germline ends. CDR1 DFQATT and CDR2 SNEGSKA come from the germline V gene (reference sequence). For the CDR3, the DNA is TGCAGTGCTAGAGATTTCCGGAGAGCGCACTACAATGAGCAGTTCTTC. Translation gives CSARDFRRAHYNEQFF.

This clonotype was seen many times. This chain connects TRBV20-1 to TRBJ2-1; either TRBD1 or TRBD2 may supply D (6 bases each). V lost 0 bases to trimming and J lost 15 bases, with 18 bases between them. Germline V gives CDR1 DFQATT, CDR2 SNEGSKA (reference sequence). The CDR3 runs 13 residues. For the CDR3, the DNA is TGCAGTGCTAGAGATGCAGGGGAGGAACAGCCGTTCTTC. It yields the protein CSARDAGEEQPFF.

The V gene is TRBV20-1, the J gene TRBJ2-7, with 12 bases lining up with TRBD2. With V trimmed by 6 bases and J by 6 bases, 6 bases remained unmatched. The CDR3 contains 13 residues. CDR1 and CDR2 from the germline V gene are DFQATT and SNEGSKA (reference sequence). This chain's CDR3 is CSAKTSGRSEQYF. The CDR3 bases are TGCAGTGCAAAGACTAGCGGGAGATCCGAGCAGTACTTC.

Ten or more counts support this clonotype. The chain uses TRBV4-3 and TRBJ2-7; D is undetermined. The germline V gene has CDR1 LGHNA and CDR2 YSLEER. The CDR3 has 14 residues. Trimming pared 3 bases from V and 3 bases from J, leaving 12 bases between. CDR3 loop: CASSQDGLDYEQYF. The CDR3 DNA follows: TGCGCCAGCAGCCAGGACGGCTTGGACTACGAGCAGTACTTC.

In this sample, this clonotype turned up a few times. V usage is TRBV15 and J usage is TRBJ2-1; 7 nucleotides align to TRBD1. The CDR3 covers 20 residues. The trim removed 0 bases at V and 8 bases at J, leaving 22 bases unmatched. Germline assignment: CDR1 LNHNV and CDR2 YYDKDF (reference sequence). The CDR3 loop reads CATSRDFFFDRGPGGDEQFF. CDR3 coding DNA: TGTGCCACCAGCAGAGATTTTTTTTTTGATAGGGGGCCAGGGGGTGATGAGCAGTTCTTC.

This clonotype showed up many times. The genes are TRBV20-1 and TRBJ2-3; 11 bases map to TRBD2. Germline CDR1 is DFQATT and CDR2 is SNEGSKA (reference sequence). V gave up 7 bases and J gave up 1 base; unmatched junction bases: 4. This CDR3 has 14 amino acids. Here the CDR3 DNA reads TGCAGTGTCTGGGGACTAGCGGGCACAGATACGCAGTATTTT. Residues: CSVWGLAGTDTQYF.

This clonotype was recorded at least ten times. V is TRBV5-1 and J is TRBJ2-1; D is unclear. There are 15 residues in the CDR3. With 5 bases removed from V and 0 bases from J, the gap between germline ends came to 12 bases. The V gene's germline CDR1 is SGHRS and CDR2 YFSETQ. CDR3 DNA: TGCGCCAGCAGTTTTCAGACGAGCTCCTACAATGAGCAGTTCTTC. Translation gives CASSFQTSSYNEQFF.

Many counts were recorded for this clonotype. The chain carries TRBV6-1 and TRBJ2-7; D call uncertain. CDR3 size: 13 residues. Germline V gives CDR1 MNHNS, CDR2 SASEGT. Trimming took 7 bases from V and 3 from J, leaving 13 bases between them. The DNA for the CDR3 is TGTGCCAGCACCAACGACTGGGGCTACGAGCAGTACTTC. Protein sequence: CASTNDWGYEQYF.

This clonotype appeared many times. The chain recombines TRBV20-1 with TRBJ2-2, with D perhaps being TRBD1 or TRBD2 (5 bases each). CDR1 is DFQATT and CDR2 is SNEGSKA in the germline V gene (reference sequence). Trimming cost V 6 bases and J 1 base, with 15 bases left between them. This CDR3 has 15 amino acids. CDR3 nucleotide sequence: TGCAGTGCGCCGGTACCAGGGAGGAACACCGGGGAGCTGTTTTTT. It encodes CSAPVPGRNTGELFF.

This clonotype was seen ten or more times. J is TRBJ2-1 and V is TRBV4-3; a possible D gene is TRBD1 (7 bases). CDR1 and CDR2 from the germline V gene are LGHNA and YSLEER. This CDR3 region has 15 residues. V lost 0 bases and J 12 bases, leaving 18 bases between the germline ends. CDR3 sequence (DNA): TGCGCCAGCAGCCAAGACGAAGAGCAGGGGGGTGGGCAGTTCTTC. This sequence encodes CASSQDEEQGGGQFF.

This clonotype was counted ten times or more. This sequence joins TRBV6-1 and TRBJ2-7, with TRBD1 identical over 9 bases. The CDR3 has 14 residues. V was clipped by 5 bases and J by 2 bases; unmatched bases: 4. From germline, CDR1 is MNHNS and CDR2 SASEGT. Here the CDR3 reads CASSKYRGPYEQYF. The CDR3 DNA follows: TGTGCCAGCAGTAAGTACAGGGGGCCCTACGAGCAGTACTTC.

This clonotype was picked up many times. The chain joins TRBV14 to TRBJ2-1; possibly TRBD2 for D (6 bases). Deletions cut 0 bases from V and 4 bases from J, with 13 bases between. The CDR3 is 16 amino acids. Germline CDR1 reads SGHDN; CDR2 reads FVKESK. The CDR3 reads CASSQDFGGWYNEQFF. The CDR3 nucleotides read TGTGCCAGCAGCCAAGATTTTGGAGGGTGGTACAATGAGCAGTTCTTC. The whole variable domain, remainder taken from reference TRBV14 and TRBJ2-1, is EAGVTQFPSHSVIEKGQTVTLRCDPISGHDNLYWYRRVMGKEIKFLLHFVKESKQDESGMPNNRFLAERTGGTYSTLKVQPAELEDSGVYFCASSQDFGGWYNEQFFGPGTRLTVL.